What follows is one T cell receptor (beta chain) and its context. Its matching antigen is unknown. These data come from a study of T cell responses to AZD1222 COVID-19 vaccine. Study outcomes and limitations: The study reported that nearly half of spike-specific TCRs target unmutated variant regions. Most donors were white British, females outnumbered males, and clonal diversity was possibly underestimated. Across spike, vaccine-associated CD4 TCRs were found, dominant at 160-218 and 743-854.

Trimming left V 2 bases short and J 0 bases short, with 13 bases between. CDR3 size: 16 residues. Germline-derived CDR1 and CDR2 are MDHEN and SYDVKM. The protocol was immunoSEQ multiplex PCR, while the TCRdb copy is restricted to in-frame clones and leaves out a portion. In the table there are about 150,000 clones, about 90% of which are singletons. The receptor was isolated from an adult who received the AZD1222 COVID-19 vaccine. The sequences come from peripheral blood, collected 28 days after the second AZD1222 dose. The V call is TRBV28, the J call TRBJ1-2; perhaps TRBD1 as D (6 bases). The CDR3 region has the DNA TGTGCCAGCAGTTTAGGGCAGGGGATTCCTAACTATGGCTACACCTTC. Protein sequence: CASSLGQGIPNYGYTF.